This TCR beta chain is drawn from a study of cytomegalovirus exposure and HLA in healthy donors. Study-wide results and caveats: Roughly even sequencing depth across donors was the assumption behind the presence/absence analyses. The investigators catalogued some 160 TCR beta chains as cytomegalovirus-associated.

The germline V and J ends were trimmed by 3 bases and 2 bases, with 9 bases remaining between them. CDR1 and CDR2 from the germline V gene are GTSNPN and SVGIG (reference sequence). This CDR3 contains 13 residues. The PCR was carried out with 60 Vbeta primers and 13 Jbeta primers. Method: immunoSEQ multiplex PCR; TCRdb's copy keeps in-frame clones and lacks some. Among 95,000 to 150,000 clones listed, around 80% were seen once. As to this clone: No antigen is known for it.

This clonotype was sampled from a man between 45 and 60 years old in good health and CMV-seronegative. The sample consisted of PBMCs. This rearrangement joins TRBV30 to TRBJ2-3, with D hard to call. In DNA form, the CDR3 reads TGTGCCTGGAGCCCCTTCTACACAGATACGCAGTATTTT. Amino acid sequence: CAWSPFYTDTQYF.